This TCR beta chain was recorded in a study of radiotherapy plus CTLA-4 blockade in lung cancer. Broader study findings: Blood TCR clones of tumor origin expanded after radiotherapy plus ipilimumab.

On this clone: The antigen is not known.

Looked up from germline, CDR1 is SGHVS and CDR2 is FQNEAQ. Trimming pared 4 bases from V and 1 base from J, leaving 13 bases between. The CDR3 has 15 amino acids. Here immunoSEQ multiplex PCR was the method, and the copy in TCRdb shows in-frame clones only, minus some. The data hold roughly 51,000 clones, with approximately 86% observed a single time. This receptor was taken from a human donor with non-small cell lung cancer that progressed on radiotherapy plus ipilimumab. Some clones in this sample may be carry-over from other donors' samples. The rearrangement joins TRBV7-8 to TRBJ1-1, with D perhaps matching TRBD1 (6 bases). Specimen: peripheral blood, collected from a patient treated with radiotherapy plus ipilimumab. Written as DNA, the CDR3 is TGTGCCAGCAGCTCGATGAGGACAGAGAACACTGAAGCTTTCTTT. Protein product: CASSSMRTENTEAFF.